This TCR beta chain originates from a study of tumor T cells in aggressive B-cell lymphoma. Data came from immunoSEQ multiplex PCR; TCRdb stores just in-frame clones and leaves some out. The sample includes over 350 clones, 85% to 95% of them seen just once. V was pared by 4 bases and J by 0 bases, with 10 bases between. The CDR3 spans 14 residues. Germline V gives CDR1 LNHDA, CDR2 SQIVND (reference sequence). Sequencing was done on a sample of tumor tissue. V gene TRBV19 combines with J gene TRBJ2-7; the D gene is possibly TRBD2 (6 bases). The receptor's source is an adult with diffuse large B cell lymphoma. The CDR3 sequence is CASSTWDSSYEQYF. Written as DNA, the CDR3 is TGTGCCAGTAGTACTTGGGACTCCTCCTACGAGCAGTACTTC.